The clone carrying this T cell receptor (beta chain) was recorded many times. The antigen is undetermined. This record comes from a study of regulatory T cells in long-lasting Graves disease. Across the study: Over-5-year antithyroid drug use with positive TSH receptor antibodies defined persistent Graves' disease in the study. Findings and limits, study-wide: In persistent patients, shared public clonotypes (over 2,500) outnumbered those in new patients (roughly 1,000). Persistent disease favored TRBV28, TRBJ1-2 and TRBJ2-5.

Library construction for TCR beta used iRepertoire HTBI primers and Arm-PCR of CDR3 regions. TCRdb reanalysed the multiplex PCR reads using MiXCR and keeps one entry per CDR3 protein. The sample has around 430,000 distinct CDR3 sequences; 22% are singletons. As to time point: persistent/refractory GD, antithyroid drugs over 5 years with positive TRAb. The authors made the TCR library using RNA they extracted from PBMCs. Germline V gene data show CDR1 as SQVTM and CDR2 as ANQGSEA. This CDR3 has 14 amino acids. V lost 7 bases, J lost 5 bases, and 20 bases lay in between. The source was peripheral blood mononuclear cells (PBMCs), collected when the disease was refractory, from a patient treated with antithyroid drugs. The TCR was taken from a female donor with Graves disease. V gene TRBV29-1 combines with J gene TRBJ2-5, with TRBD1 as a possible D gene (6 bases). The CDR3 spells CSAKDRIGMETQYF. CDR3 in DNA: TGCAGCGCCAAAGACAGGATAGGAATGGAGACCCAGTACTTC.